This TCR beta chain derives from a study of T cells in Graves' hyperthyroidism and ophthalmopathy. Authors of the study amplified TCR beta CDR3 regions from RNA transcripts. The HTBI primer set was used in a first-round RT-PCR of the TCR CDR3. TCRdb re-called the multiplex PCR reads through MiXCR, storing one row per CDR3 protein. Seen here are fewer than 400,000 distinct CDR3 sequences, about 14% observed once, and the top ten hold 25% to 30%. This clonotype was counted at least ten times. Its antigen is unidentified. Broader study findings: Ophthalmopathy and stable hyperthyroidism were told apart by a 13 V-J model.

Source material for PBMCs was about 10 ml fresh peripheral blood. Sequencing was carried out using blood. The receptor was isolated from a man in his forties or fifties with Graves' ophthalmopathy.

This CDR3 reads CASSPSGSTNTEAFF. Written as DNA, the CDR3 is TGTGCCAGCAGCCCCTCCGGGAGTACGAACACTGAAGCTTTCTTT. The chain recombines TRBV9 with TRBJ1-1; D is unresolved. CDR3 length: 15 amino acids. CDR1 SGDLS and CDR2 YYNGEE come from the germline V gene. V was trimmed by 4 bases and J by 1 base, leaving 14 bases between them.